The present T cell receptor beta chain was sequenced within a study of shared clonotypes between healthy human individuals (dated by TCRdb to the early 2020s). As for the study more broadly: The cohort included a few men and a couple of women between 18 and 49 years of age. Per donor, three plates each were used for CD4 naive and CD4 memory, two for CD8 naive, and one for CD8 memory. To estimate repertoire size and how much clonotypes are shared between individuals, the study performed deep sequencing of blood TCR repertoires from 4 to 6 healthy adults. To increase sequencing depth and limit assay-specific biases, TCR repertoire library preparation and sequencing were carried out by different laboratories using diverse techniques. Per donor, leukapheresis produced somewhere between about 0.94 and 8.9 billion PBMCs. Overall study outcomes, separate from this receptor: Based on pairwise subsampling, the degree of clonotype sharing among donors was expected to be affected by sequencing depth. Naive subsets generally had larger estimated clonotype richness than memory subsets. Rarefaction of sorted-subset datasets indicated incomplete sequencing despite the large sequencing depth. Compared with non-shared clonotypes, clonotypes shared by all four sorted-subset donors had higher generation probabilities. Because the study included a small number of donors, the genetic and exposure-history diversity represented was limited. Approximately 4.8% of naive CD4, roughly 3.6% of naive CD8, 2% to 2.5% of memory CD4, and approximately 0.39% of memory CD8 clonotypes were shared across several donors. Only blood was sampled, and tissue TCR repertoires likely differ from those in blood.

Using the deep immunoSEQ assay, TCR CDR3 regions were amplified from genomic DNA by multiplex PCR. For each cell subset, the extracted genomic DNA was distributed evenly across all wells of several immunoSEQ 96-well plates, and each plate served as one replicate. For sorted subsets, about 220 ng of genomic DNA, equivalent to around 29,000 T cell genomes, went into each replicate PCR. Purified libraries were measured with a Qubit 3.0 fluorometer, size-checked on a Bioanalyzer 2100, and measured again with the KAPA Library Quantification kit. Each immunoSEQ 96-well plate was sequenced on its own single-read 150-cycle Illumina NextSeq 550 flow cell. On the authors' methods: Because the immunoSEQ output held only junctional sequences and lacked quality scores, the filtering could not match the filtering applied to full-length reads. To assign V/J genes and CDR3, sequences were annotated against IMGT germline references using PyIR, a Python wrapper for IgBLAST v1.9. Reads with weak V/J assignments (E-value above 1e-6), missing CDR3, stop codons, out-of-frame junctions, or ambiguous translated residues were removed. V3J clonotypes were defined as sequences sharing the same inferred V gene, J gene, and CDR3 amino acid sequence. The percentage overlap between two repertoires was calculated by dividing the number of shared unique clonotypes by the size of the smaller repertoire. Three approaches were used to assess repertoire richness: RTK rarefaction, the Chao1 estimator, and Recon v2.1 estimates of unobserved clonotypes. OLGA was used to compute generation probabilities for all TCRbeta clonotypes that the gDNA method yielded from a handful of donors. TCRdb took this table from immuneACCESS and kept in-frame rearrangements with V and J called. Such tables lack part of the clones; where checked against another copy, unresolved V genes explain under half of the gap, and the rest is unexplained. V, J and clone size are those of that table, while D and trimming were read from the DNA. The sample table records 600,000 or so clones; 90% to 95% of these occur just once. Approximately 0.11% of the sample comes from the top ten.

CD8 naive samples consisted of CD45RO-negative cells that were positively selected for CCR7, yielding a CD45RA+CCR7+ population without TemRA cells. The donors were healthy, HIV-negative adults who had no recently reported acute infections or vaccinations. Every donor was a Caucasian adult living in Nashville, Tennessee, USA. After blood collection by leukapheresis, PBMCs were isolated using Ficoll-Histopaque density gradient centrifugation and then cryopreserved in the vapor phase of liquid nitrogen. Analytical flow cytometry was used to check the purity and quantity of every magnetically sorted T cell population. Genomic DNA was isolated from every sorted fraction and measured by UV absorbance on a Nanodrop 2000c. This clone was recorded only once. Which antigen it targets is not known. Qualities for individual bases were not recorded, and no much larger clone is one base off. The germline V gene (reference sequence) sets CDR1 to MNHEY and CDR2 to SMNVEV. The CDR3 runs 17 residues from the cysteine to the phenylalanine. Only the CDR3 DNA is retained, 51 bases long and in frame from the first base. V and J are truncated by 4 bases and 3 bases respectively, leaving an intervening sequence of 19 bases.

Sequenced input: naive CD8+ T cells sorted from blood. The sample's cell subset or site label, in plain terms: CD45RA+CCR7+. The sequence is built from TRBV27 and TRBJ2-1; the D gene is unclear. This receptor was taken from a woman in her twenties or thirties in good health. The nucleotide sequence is TGTGCCAGCAGTTCCACACACCAAGGGTCCAACTACAATGAGCAGTTCTTC. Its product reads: CASSSTHQGSNYNEQFF.